The rows below give T cell receptor beta chains drawn from one sample of a study of blood T cell repertoires in COVID-19. The protocol was immunoSEQ multiplex PCR, while the TCRdb copy is restricted to in-frame clones and leaves out a portion. The sample yields tens of thousands of clones, around 87% seen once. Sequenced: peripheral blood. Source of these receptors: a woman of 80 years or more with COVID-19, enrolled during active disease. Each CDR3 is given with its conserved first and last residue. The order of the fields is J gene, V gene, D gene, clone size, CDR3 protein, CDR3 DNA. The D gene is left open where the match is weak. Size is omitted from some rows. Given values are once, few, many or a class for expanded clones.

TRBJ2-7 TRBV28 TRBD2 - CASSLIAGGPLHEQYF TGTGCCAGCAGTTTAATAGCGGGGGGGCCTCTTCACGAGCAGTACTTC
TRBJ2-2 TRBV11-1 TRBD2 - CASRQERGANVGELFF TGTGCCAGCAGACAAGAGCGGGGGGCGAATGTCGGGGAGCTGTTTTTT
TRBJ1-5 TRBV2 TRBD1 - CASGTGWRNQPQHF TGTGCCAGCGGGACAGGGTGGCGCAATCAGCCCCAGCATTTT
TRBJ2-7 TRBV5-1 TRBD1 - CASSLTGTGPYEQYF TGCGCCAGCAGCCTAACCGGGACAGGACCTTACGAGCAGTACTTC
TRBJ1-5 TRBV12-3/TRBV12-4 TRBD1 once CASSLDRGQPQHF TGTGCCAGCAGTTTGGACAGGGGTCAGCCCCAGCATTTT
TRBJ1-2 TRBV29-1 - - CSVEATGPANYGYTF TGCAGCGTTGAAGCGACAGGACCTGCTAACTATGGCTACACCTTC
TRBJ1-6 TRBV27 TRBD1 - CASSPGQGSYNSPLHF TGTGCCAGCAGTCCCGGACAGGGCTCCTATAATTCACCCCTCCACTTT
TRBJ1-3 TRBV3-1/TRBV3-2 - - CASSQDLGNTIYF TGTGCCAGCAGCCAAGACCTTGGAAACACCATATATTTT
TRBJ1-2 TRBV2 - - CASSTGQTYGYTF TGTGCCAGCAGTACGGGACAAACCTATGGCTACACCTTC
TRBJ1-1 TRBV18 - - CASSPRRTEAFF TGTGCCAGCTCACCACGGAGGACTGAAGCTTTCTTT
TRBJ1-4 TRBV6-1 - - CASSESGWQRVF TGTGCCAGCAGTGAATCGGGGTGGCAACGGGTTTTT
TRBJ2-2 TRBV5-6 TRBD2 few CASSLAGDANTGELFF TGTGCCAGCAGCTTAGCGGGGGACGCGAACACCGGGGAGCTGTTTTTT
TRBJ2-3 TRBV14 TRBD1 - CASSQDRGTVLGTQYF TGTGCCAGCAGCCAAGACAGAGGGACAGTATTGGGTACGCAGTATTTT
TRBJ2-7 TRBV27 TRBD1 - CASRNRGHEQYF TGTGCCAGCAGAAACAGGGGCCACGAGCAGTACTTC
TRBJ1-1 TRBV5-4 - - CASSRGNTEAFF TGTGCCAGCAGCCGGGGGAACACTGAAGCTTTCTTT
TRBJ1-1 TRBV28 - - CASSLPRRDTEAFF TGTGCCAGCAGTTTACCCCGGCGGGACACTGAAGCTTTCTTT